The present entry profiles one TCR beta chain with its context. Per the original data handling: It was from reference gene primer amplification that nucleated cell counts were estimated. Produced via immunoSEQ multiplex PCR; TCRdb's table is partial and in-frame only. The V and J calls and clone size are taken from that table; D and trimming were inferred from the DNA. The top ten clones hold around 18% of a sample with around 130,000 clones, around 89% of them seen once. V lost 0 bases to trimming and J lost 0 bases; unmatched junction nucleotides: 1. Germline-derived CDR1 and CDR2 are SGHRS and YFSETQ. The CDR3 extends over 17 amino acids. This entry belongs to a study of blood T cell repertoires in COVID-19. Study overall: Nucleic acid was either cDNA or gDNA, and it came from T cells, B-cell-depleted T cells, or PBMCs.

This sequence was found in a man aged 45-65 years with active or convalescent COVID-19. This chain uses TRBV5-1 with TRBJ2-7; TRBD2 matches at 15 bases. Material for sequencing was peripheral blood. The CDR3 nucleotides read TGCGCCAGCAGCTTGGGGGGACTAGCGGGAGGCTCCTACGAGCAGTACTTC. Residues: CASSLGGLAGGSYEQYF.